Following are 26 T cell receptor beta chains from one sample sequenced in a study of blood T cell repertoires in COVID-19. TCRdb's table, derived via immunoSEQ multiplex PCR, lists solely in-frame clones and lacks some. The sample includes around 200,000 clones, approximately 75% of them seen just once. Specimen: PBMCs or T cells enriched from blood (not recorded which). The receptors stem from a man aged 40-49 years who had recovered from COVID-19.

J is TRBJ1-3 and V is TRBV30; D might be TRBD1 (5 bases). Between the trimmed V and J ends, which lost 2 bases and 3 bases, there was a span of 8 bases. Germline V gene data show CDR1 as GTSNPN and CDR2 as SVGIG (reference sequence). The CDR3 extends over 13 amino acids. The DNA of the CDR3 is TGTGCCTGGAGTAACCAGGGTGGAAACACCATATATTTT. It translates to CAWSNQGGNTIYF.

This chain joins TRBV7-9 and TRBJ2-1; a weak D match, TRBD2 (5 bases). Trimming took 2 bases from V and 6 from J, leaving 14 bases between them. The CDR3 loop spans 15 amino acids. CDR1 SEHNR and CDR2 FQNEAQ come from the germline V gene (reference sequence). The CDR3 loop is CASSLKAATSNEQFF. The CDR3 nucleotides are TGTGCCAGCAGCTTAAAAGCGGCGACAAGCAATGAGCAGTTCTTC.

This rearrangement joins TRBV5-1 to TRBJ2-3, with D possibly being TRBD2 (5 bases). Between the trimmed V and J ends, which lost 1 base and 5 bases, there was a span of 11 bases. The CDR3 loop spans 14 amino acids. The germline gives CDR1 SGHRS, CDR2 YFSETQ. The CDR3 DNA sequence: TGCGCCAGCAGCTTGACTAGTTCACTAGATACGCAGTATTTT. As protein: CASSLTSSLDTQYF.

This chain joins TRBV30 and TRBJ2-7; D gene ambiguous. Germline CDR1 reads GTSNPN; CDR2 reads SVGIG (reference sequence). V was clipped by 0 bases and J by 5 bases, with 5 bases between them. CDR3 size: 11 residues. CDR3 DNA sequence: TGTGCCTGGAGTGTACTTAACGAGCAGTACTTC. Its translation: CAWSVLNEQYF.

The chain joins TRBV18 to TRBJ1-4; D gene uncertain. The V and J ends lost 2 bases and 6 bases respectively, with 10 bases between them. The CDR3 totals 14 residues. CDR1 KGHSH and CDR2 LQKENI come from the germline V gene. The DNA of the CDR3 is TGTGCCAGCTCACCAGAACAGACCGATGAAAAACTGTTTTTT. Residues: CASSPEQTDEKLFF.

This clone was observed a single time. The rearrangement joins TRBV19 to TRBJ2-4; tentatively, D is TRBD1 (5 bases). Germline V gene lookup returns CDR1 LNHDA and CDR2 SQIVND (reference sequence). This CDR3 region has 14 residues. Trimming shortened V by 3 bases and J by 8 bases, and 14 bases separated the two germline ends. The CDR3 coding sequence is TGTGCCAGTAGTATTGGGCAGGGAAGTGACATTCAGTACTTC. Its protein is CASSIGQGSDIQYF.

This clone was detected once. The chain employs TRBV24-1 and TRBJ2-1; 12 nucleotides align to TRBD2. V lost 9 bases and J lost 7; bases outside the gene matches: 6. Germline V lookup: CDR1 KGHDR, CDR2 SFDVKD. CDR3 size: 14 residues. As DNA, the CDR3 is TGTGCCACCCAGACTAGCGGGAGTACGAATGAGCAGTTCTTC. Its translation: CATQTSGSTNEQFF.

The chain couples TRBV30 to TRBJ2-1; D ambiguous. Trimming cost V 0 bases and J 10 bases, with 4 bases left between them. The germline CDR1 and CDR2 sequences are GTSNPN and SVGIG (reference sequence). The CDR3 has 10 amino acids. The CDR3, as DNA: TGTGCCTGGAGTGTAGCGGAGCAGTTCTTC. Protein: CAWSVAEQFF.

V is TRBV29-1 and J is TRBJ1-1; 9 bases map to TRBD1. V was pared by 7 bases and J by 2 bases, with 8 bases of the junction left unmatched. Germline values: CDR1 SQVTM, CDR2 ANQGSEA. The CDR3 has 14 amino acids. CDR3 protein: CSGRRTGANTEAFF. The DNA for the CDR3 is TGCAGCGGACGGAGGACAGGGGCTAACACTGAAGCTTTCTTT.

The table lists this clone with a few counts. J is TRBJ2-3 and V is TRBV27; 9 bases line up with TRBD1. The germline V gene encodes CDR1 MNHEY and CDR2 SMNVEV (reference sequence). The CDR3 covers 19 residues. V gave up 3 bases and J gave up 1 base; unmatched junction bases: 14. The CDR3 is CASSFRGTDRGFRTDTQYF. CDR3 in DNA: TGTGCCAGCAGTTTTCGTGGGACGGACAGGGGTTTCCGCACAGATACGCAGTATTTT.

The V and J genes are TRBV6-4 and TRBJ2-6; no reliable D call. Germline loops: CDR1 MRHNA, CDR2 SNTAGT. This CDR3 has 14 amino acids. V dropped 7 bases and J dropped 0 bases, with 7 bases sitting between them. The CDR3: CASTADSGANVLTF. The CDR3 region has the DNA TGTGCCAGCACCGCGGACTCTGGGGCCAACGTCCTGACTTTC.

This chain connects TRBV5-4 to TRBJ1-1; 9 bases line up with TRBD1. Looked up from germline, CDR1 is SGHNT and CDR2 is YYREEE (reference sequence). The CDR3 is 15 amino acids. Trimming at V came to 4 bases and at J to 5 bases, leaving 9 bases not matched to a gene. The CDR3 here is CASSPGQGSGTEAFF. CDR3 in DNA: TGTGCCAGCAGCCCCGGACAGGGGTCGGGGACTGAAGCTTTCTTT.

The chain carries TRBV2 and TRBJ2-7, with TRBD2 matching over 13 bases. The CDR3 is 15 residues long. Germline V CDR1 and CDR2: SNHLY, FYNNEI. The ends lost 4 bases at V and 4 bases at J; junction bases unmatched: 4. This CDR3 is CASSGTSGSRYEQYF. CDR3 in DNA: TGTGCCAGCAGTGGGACTAGCGGGAGTAGGTACGAGCAGTACTTC.

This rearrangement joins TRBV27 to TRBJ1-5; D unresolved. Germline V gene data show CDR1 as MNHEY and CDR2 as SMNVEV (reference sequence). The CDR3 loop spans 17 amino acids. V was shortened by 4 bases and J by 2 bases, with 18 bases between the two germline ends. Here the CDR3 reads CASSSSHYLGGNQPQHF. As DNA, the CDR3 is TGTGCCAGCAGTTCTTCCCACTATTTGGGTGGCAATCAGCCCCAGCATTTT.

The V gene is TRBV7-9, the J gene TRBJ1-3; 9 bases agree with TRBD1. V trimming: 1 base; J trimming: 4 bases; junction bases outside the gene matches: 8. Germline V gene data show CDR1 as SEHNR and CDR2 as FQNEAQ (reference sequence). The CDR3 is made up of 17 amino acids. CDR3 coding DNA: TGTGCCAGCAGCTTAGAATCGGGGACAGGGAGAGGAAACACCATATATTTT. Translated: CASSLESGTGRGNTIYF.

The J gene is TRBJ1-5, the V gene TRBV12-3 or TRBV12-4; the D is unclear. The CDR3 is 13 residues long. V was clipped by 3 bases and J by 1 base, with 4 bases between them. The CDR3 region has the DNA TGTGCCAGCAGTTTCAGGAGCAATCAGCCCCAGCATTTT. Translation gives CASSFRSNQPQHF.

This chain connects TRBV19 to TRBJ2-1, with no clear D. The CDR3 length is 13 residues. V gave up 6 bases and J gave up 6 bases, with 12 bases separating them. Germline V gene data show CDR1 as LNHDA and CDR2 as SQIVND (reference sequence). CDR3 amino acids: CASSILGRNEQFF. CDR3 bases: TGTGCCAGTAGCATCCTTGGCCGCAATGAGCAGTTCTTC.

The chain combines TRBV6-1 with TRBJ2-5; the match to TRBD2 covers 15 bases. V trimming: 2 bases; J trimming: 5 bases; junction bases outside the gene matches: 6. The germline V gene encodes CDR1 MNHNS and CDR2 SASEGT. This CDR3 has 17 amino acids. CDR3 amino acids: CASSERGLAGGWETQYF. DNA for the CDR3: TGTGCCAGCAGTGAAAGGGGACTAGCGGGAGGTTGGGAGACCCAGTACTTC.

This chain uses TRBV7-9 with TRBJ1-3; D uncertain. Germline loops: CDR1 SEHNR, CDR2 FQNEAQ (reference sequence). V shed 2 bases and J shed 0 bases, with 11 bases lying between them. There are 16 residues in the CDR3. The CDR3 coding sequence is TGTGCCAGCAGCTTATTTGCGATGAGCTCTGGAAACACCATATATTTT. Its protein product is CASSLFAMSSGNTIYF.

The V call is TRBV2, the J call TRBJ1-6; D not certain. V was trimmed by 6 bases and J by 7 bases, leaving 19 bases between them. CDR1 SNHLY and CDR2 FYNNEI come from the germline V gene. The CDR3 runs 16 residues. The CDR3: CASRVEGTASNSPLHF. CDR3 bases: TGTGCCAGCAGAGTGGAGGGCACTGCTTCAAATTCACCCCTCCACTTT.

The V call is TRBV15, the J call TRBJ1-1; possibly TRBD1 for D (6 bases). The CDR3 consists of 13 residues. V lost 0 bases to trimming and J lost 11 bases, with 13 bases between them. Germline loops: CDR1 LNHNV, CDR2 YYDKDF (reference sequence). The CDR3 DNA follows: TGTGCCACCAGCAGAGATCAGGGGACGAGTGCTTTCTTT. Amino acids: CATSRDQGTSAFF. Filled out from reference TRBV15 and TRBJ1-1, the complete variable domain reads DAMVIQNPRYQVTQFGKPVTLSCSQTLNHNVMYWYQQKSSQAPKLLFHYYDKDFNNEADTPDNFQSRRPNTSFCFLDIRSPGLGDTAMYLCATSRDQGTSAFFGQGTRLTVV.

CDR3 bases: TGTGCCAGCAGAGTACAGGTTAACACCGGGGAGCTGTTTTTT. Translated: CASRVQVNTGELFF. The chain couples TRBV6-4 to TRBJ2-2; D is possibly TRBD1 (5 bases). The CDR3 loop spans 14 amino acids. Germline V lookup: CDR1 MRHNA, CDR2 SNTAGT. The V gene lost 6 bases and the J gene lost 2 bases, with 10 bases spanning the gap.

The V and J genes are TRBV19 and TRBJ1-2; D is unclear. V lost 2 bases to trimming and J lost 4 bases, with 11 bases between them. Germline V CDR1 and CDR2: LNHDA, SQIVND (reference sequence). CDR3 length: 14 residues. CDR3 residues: CASSISGNFYGYTF. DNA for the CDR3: TGTGCCAGTAGTATATCCGGGAATTTCTATGGCTACACCTTC. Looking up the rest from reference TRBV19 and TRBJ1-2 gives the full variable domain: DGGITQSPKYLFRKEGQNVTLSCEQNLNHDAMYWYRQDPGQGLRLIYYSQIVNDFQKGDIAEGYSVSREKKESFPLTVTSAQKNPTAFYLCASSISGNFYGYTFGSGTRLTVV.

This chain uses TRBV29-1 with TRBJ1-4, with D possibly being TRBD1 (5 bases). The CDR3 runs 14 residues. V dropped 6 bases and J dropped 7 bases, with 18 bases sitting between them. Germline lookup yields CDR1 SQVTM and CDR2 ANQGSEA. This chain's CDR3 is CSVLTPDKGEKLFF. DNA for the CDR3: TGCAGCGTCTTAACCCCGGACAAGGGTGAAAAACTGTTTTTT.

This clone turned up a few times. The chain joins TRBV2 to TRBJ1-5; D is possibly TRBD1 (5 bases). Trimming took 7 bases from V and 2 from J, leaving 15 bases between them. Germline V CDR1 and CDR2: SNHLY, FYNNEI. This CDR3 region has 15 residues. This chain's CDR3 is CASTLGRGGNQPQHF. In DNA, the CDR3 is TGTGCCAGCACCCTTGGGAGGGGAGGCAATCAGCCCCAGCATTTT. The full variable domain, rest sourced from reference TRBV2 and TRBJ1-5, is EPEVTQTPSHQVTQMGQEVILRCVPISNHLYFYWYRQILGQKVEFLVSFYNNEISEKSEIFDDQFSVERPDGSNFTLKIRSTKLEDSAMYFCASTLGRGGNQPQHFGDGTRLSIL.

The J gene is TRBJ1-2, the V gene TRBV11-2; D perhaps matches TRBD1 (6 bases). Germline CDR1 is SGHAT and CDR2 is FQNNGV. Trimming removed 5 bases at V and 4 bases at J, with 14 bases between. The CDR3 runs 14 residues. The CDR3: CASSADRQFYGYTF. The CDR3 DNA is TGTGCCAGCAGCGCGGACAGACAATTCTATGGCTACACCTTC.